This T cell receptor (beta chain) was found in a study of blood T cell repertoires in COVID-19. Study-level background: COVID-19 samples, acute and convalescent, were from the United States, Italy and Spain. PBMCs, B-cell-depleted T cells, or T cells provided the cDNA or gDNA that made up the material.

In the source study's methods: Estimated nucleated cell counts came from reference gene primer amplification. The protocol was immunoSEQ multiplex PCR, while the TCRdb copy is restricted to in-frame clones and leaves out a portion. Clonal size and the V and J genes are those of that table, whereas D and trimming came from the DNA. This table has fewer than 130,000 clones, less than 85% appearing once. Trimming took 3 bases from V and 9 from J; bases not matched to a gene: 6. This CDR3 is 14 amino acids long. CDR1 is SGDLS and CDR2 is YYNGEE in the germline V gene. The specimen was peripheral blood. The V gene is TRBV9, the J gene TRBJ1-6, with 7 bases aligning to TRBD1. The TCR originated in a woman of 80 years or more with acute or convalescent COVID-19. CDR3 coding DNA: TGTGCCAGCAGCGGACAGGGTGGGGGTTCACCCCTCCACTTT. Protein sequence: CASSGQGGGSPLHF.